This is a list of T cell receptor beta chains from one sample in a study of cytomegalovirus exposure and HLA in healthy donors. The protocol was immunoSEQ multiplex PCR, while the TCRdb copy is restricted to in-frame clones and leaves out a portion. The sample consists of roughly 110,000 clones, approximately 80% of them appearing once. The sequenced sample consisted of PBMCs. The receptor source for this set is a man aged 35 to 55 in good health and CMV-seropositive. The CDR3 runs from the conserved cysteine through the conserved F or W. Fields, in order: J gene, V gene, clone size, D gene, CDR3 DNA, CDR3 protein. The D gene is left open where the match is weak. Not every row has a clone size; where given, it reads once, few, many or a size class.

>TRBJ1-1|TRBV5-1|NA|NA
TGCGCCAGCAGCTCTCTAGGGGTCGCTGAAGCTTTCTTT
CASSSLGVAEAFF
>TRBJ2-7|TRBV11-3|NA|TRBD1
TGTGCCAGCAGCTTAATGGGACAGCCAGGGGCTGACGAGCAGTACTTC
CASSLMGQPGADEQYF
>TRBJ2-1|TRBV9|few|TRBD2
TGTGCCAGCAGCCCGGGACTAGCGGGGAGAAATGAGCAGTTCTTC
CASSPGLAGRNEQFF
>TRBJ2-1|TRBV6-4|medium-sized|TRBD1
TGTGCCAGCAGTGCCGGGACAGGGGACTACAATGAGCAGTTCTTC
CASSAGTGDYNEQFF
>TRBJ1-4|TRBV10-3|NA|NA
TGTGCCATCAGGGCCAGGGAGGTTGAAAAACTGTTTTTT
CAIRAREVEKLFF
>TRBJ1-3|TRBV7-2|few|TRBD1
TGTGCCAGCAGCCCTGGACAGGGGCGAACCTCTGGAAACACCATATATTTT
CASSPGQGRTSGNTIYF
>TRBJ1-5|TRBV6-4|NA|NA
TGTGCCAGCAGTGAAGAAGAAGCAGGAGGGCATCAGCCCCAGCATTTT
CASSEEEAGGHQPQHF
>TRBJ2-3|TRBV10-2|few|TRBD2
TGCGCCAGCAGTGAGTCCAAGCGGGGGGCTCCTAATACGCAGTATTTT
CASSESKRGAPNTQYF
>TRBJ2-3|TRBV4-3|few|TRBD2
TGCGCCAGCAGCCAAGTCGGCGGGGGGGCTCCAGATACGCAGTATTTT
CASSQVGGGAPDTQYF
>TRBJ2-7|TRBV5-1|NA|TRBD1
TGCGCCAGCAGCGCAGGGGGCCAGTACGAGCAGTACTTC
CASSAGGQYEQYF
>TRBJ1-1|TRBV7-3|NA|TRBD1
TGTGCCAGCAGCCCGACAGGGGGCACTGAAGCTTTCTTT
CASSPTGGTEAFF
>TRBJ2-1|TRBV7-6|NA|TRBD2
TGTGCCAGCAGCTTCGCCCCGCGGGACTATCTGGATGAGCAGTTCTTC
CASSFAPRDYLDEQFF
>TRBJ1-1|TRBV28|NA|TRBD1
TGTGCCACCTCTGCTGTCCCGGGACAGGGGCGTTGGGGCACTGAAGCTTTCTTT
CATSAVPGQGRWGTEAFF
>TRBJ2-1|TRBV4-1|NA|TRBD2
TGCGCCAGTAACCCGGAGACTAGCGGGTACAATGAGCAGTTCTTC
CASNPETSGYNEQFF
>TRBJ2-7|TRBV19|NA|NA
TGTGCCAGTAGTATAGTACAGGGTGGGGTGTACGAGCAGTACTTC
CASSIVQGGVYEQYF